The present T cell receptor (beta chain) was sequenced within a study of blood T cell repertoires in COVID-19. Looking at the study overall: Some COVID-19 samples were acute and others convalescent; all came from the United States, Italy and Spain. Sources were T cells, B-cell-depleted T cells, or PBMCs; the material itself was cDNA or gDNA.

The table came from immunoSEQ multiplex PCR; TCRdb's copy has only in-frame clones and leaves some out. The sample lists more than 100,000 clones, about 86% occurring once. Per germline, CDR1 ENHRY and CDR2 SYGVKD. The ends were cut back, 6 bases at V and 7 bases at J, with 13 bases in the middle. This CDR3 spans 13 amino acids. The TCR comes from a woman between 45 and 65 years old with active or convalescent COVID-19. This chain links TRBV10-3 with TRBJ1-5; D ambiguous. Sequenced: peripheral blood. The CDR3 protein is CAIRDSYGQPQHF. DNA of the CDR3: TGTGCCATCAGGGACTCCTACGGCCAGCCCCAGCATTTT.